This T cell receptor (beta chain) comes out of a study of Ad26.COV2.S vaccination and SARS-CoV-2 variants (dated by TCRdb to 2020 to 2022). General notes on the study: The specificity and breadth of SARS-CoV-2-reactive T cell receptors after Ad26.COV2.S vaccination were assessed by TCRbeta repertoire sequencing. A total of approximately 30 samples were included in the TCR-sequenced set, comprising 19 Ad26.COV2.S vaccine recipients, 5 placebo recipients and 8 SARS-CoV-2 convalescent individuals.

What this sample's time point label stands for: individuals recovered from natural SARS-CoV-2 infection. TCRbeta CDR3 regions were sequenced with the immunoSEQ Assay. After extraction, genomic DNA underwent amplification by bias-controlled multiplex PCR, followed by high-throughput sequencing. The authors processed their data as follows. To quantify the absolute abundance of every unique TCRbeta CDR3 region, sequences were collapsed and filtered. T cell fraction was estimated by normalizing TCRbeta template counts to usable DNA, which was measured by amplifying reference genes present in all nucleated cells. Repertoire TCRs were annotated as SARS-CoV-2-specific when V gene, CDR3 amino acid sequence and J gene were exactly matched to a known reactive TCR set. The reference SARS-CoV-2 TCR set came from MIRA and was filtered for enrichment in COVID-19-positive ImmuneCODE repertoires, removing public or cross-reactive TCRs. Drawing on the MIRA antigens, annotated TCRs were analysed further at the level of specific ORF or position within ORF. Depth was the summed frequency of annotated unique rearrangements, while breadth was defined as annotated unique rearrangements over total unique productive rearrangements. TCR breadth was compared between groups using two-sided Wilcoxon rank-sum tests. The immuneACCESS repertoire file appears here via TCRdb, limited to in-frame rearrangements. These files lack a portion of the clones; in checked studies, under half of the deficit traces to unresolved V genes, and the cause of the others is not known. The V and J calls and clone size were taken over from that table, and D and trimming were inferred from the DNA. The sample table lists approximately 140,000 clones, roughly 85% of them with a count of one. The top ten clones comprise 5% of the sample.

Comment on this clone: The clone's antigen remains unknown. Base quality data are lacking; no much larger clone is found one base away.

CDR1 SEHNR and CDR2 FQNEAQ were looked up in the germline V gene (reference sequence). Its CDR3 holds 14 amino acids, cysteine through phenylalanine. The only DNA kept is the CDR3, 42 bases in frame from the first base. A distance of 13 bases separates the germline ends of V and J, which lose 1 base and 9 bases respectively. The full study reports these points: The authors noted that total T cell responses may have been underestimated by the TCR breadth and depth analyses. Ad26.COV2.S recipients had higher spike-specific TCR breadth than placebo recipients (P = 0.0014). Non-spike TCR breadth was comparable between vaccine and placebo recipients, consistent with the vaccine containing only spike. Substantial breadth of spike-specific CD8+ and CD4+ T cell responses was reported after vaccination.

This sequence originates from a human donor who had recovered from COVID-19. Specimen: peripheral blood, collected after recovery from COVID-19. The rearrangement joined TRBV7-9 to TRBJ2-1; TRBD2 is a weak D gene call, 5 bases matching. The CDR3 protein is CASSLVLARGEQFF. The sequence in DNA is TGTGCCAGCAGCTTAGTCCTAGCACGGGGTGAGCAGTTCTTC.